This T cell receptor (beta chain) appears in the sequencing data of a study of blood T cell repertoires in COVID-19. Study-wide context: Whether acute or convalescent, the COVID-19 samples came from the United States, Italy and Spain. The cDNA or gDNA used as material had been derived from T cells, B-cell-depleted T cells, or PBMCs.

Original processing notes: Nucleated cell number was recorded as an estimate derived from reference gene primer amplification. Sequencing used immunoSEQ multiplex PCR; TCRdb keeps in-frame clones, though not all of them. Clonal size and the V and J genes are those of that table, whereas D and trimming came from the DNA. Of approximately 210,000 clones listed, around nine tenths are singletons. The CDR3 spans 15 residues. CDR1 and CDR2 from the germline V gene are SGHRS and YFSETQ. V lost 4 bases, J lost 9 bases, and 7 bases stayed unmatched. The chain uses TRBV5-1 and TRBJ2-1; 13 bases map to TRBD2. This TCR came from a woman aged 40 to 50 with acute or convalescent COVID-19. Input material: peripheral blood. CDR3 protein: CASSPLAGGPPEQFF. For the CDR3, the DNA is TGCGCCAGCAGCCCACTAGCGGGGGGGCCTCCTGAGCAGTTCTTC.